The rows below give T cell receptor beta chains drawn from one sample of a study of OX40 agonist ivuxolimab in advanced cancers. Measured with immunoSEQ multiplex PCR; TCRdb has only the in-frame clones, and not every one. The sample consists of about 100,000 clones, 70% to 90% of them appearing once. This material consisted of CD4+ or CD8+ T cells sorted from blood, taken in a trial of the OX40 agonist ivuxolimab. These receptors were taken from an adult with an advanced solid tumor such as melanoma, head and neck, liver or kidney cancer. Each CDR3 is given with its conserved first and last residue. D genes are given only for firm matches. Size is omitted from some rows. Given values are once, few, many or a class for expanded clones.

J gene: TRBJ1-2
clone size: -
D gene: -
V gene: TRBV2
CDR3 DNA: TGTGCCAGCAGTGCCTTGAGCTATGGCTACACCTTC
CDR3 protein: CASSALSYGYTF

J gene: TRBJ2-3
clone size: -
D gene: TRBD2
V gene: TRBV5-1
CDR3 DNA: TGCGCCAGCAGCTTGGGAGCGGGGGGGGCGGCGGCCCCAGATACGCAGTATTTT
CDR3 protein: CASSLGAGGAAAPDTQYF

J gene: TRBJ1-5
clone size: few
D gene: -
V gene: TRBV5-6
CDR3 DNA: TGTGCCAGCAGCTTGCCGGGTCAGCCCCAGCATTTT
CDR3 protein: CASSLPGQPQHF

J gene: TRBJ2-7
clone size: -
D gene: -
V gene: TRBV4-2
CDR3 DNA: TGTGCCAGCAGCGCTCAAGGGCCAGGGAGCGAGCAGTACTTC
CDR3 protein: CASSAQGPGSEQYF

J gene: TRBJ2-7
clone size: -
D gene: -
V gene: TRBV28
CDR3 DNA: TGTGCCAGCAGTTTCCTGAACTCCTACGAGCAGTACTTC
CDR3 protein: CASSFLNSYEQYF

J gene: TRBJ2-7
clone size: -
D gene: TRBD1
V gene: TRBV7-2
CDR3 DNA: TGTGCCAGCAGCTTAGAGGGACAGGTAACCTACGAGCAGTACTTC
CDR3 protein: CASSLEGQVTYEQYF

J gene: TRBJ1-4
clone size: -
D gene: -
V gene: TRBV4-3
CDR3 DNA: TGCGCCAGCAGCCAAGAGGTTAATGAAAAACTGTTTTTT
CDR3 protein: CASSQEVNEKLFF

J gene: TRBJ2-5
clone size: -
D gene: -
V gene: TRBV7-7
CDR3 DNA: TGTGCCAGCAGCTTAGGACAGGTCCAAGAGACCCAGTACTTC
CDR3 protein: CASSLGQVQETQYF

J gene: TRBJ2-2
clone size: -
D gene: -
V gene: TRBV28
CDR3 DNA: TGTGCCAGCAGTTTGTCGGGACACGCGAACACCGGGGAGCTGTTTTTT
CDR3 protein: CASSLSGHANTGELFF

J gene: TRBJ2-5
clone size: -
D gene: -
V gene: TRBV6-4
CDR3 DNA: TGTGCCAGCAGTGACTCGCCTTTCCAAGAGACCCAGTACTTC
CDR3 protein: CASSDSPFQETQYF

J gene: TRBJ2-2
clone size: -
D gene: -
V gene: TRBV9
CDR3 DNA: TGTGCCAGCAGCCTTGGAGGGGAAACTAGGGGGCTGGGAGCCGGGGAGCTGTTTTTT
CDR3 protein: CASSLGGETRGLGAGELFF

J gene: TRBJ2-1
clone size: -
D gene: -
V gene: TRBV19
CDR3 DNA: TGTGCCAGTAGTATAGATGAACCAGGGGTCAATGAGCAGTTCTTC
CDR3 protein: CASSIDEPGVNEQFF

J gene: TRBJ2-7
clone size: -
D gene: TRBD1
V gene: TRBV7-2
CDR3 DNA: TGTGCCAGCAGACTGGACAGGGGAAGCGAGCAGTACTTC
CDR3 protein: CASRLDRGSEQYF

J gene: TRBJ1-1
clone size: -
D gene: -
V gene: TRBV28
CDR3 DNA: TGTGCCAGCAGTCTTGACAGGAACACTGAAGCTTTCTTT
CDR3 protein: CASSLDRNTEAFF

J gene: TRBJ2-1
clone size: -
D gene: TRBD2
V gene: TRBV7-2
CDR3 DNA: TGTGCCAGCAGCCAGACTAGCGGGAACAATGAGCAGTTCTTC
CDR3 protein: CASSQTSGNNEQFF

J gene: TRBJ1-2
clone size: -
D gene: -
V gene: TRBV2
CDR3 DNA: TGTGCCAGCAGTGAAGGCCTTCGCTATGGCTACACCTTC
CDR3 protein: CASSEGLRYGYTF

J gene: TRBJ2-5
clone size: -
D gene: TRBD1
V gene: TRBV9
CDR3 DNA: TGTGCCAGCAGCGGATCAGGGGGATTAAGGGAGACCCAGTACTTC
CDR3 protein: CASSGSGGLRETQYF

J gene: TRBJ2-5
clone size: -
D gene: -
V gene: TRBV9
CDR3 DNA: TGTGCCAGCAGCGTAGGGCCCGGGGGAGAGACCCAGTACTTC
CDR3 protein: CASSVGPGGETQYF

J gene: TRBJ1-2
clone size: -
D gene: TRBD1
V gene: TRBV5-4
CDR3 DNA: TGTGCCAGCAGCATGGAGGGGGCGGACTATGGCTACACCTTC
CDR3 protein: CASSMEGADYGYTF

J gene: TRBJ1-2
clone size: -
D gene: -
V gene: TRBV5-1
CDR3 DNA: TGCGCCAGCAGCTTGGGTCAGACCGGAGGCTACACCTTC
CDR3 protein: CASSLGQTGGYTF

J gene: TRBJ2-1
clone size: -
D gene: -
V gene: TRBV9
CDR3 DNA: TGTGCCAGCAGCGTAGCTACAGGGCGAGGGCAGTTCTTC
CDR3 protein: CASSVATGRGQFF

J gene: TRBJ1-6
clone size: few
D gene: -
V gene: TRBV30
CDR3 DNA: TGTGCCTGGAGTGTCAAGGACAGTGCAAATTCACCCCTCCACTTT
CDR3 protein: CAWSVKDSANSPLHF

J gene: TRBJ2-7
clone size: -
D gene: TRBD1
V gene: TRBV28
CDR3 DNA: TGTGCCAGCAGTCGACAGGGCTACGAGCAGTACTTC
CDR3 protein: CASSRQGYEQYF

J gene: TRBJ1-2
clone size: few
D gene: -
V gene: TRBV7-2
CDR3 DNA: TGTGCCAGCAGCTCTTCCGGGGGGCTCGGCTATGGCTACACCTTC
CDR3 protein: CASSSSGGLGYGYTF